The entry below describes one TCR beta chain. This clonotype has just a few counts. The target of this receptor is not known. The junction differs from germline at one of its ends, possibly a read error. The source of the sample is a study of T cell repertoires in cytomegalovirus infection (dated by TCRdb to between 2018 and 2021). As for the study more broadly: Alongside well-studied HLA-B-restricted epitopes, the peptide stimulations were aimed at recently identified HLA-C-restricted CMV epitopes, whose presentation resists viral immunomodulation. Because public TCR beta signatures pointed to carriage of CMV infection together with the matching HLA type, the HLA type of each donor mattered for the analysis. General study outcomes and caveats: The ex vivo response was dominated by HLA-C-restricted CMV-specific TCR beta clonotypes, and the single most frequent clonotype in two of eight donors was supplied by these HLA-C-restricted clonotypes. In both this cohort and an independent cohort of 300 to 450 donors, the cumulative frequency of public TCR beta family members distinguished carriers of CMV infection plus the relevant HLA type.

From the cysteine up to the phenylalanine, the CDR3 has a length of 15 residues. Only CDR3 DNA is held: 45 bases, read in frame from base 1. Reading the germline V gene gives CDR1 MNHEY and CDR2 SVGAGI. Sequenced on an Illumina HiSeq 1500. The public reads were run again by TCRdb, first through fastp at Q25 and then through MiXCR, and only productive beta chains were kept. Records with the same CDR3 protein are collapsed into one entry carrying the most frequent genes and DNA. This sample gives some 700,000 distinct CDR3 sequences in total; around 35% of them show up just once. 18% of the sample comes from the top ten. Per the publication, the treatment or condition label means: in vitro stimulation with specific CMV peptide epitopes to enrich CMV-specific T cells.

The TCR originated in a human donor in good health (CMV status not recorded). Some clones in this sample may be carry-over from other donors' samples. The source material was cultured PBMCs, sampled from culture after CMV antigen stimulation. The rearranged chain carries TRBV6-5 and TRBJ1-1; 7 bases in the junction line up with TRBD1. The CDR3 protein is CASSTTGVKNSEAFF. The DNA is as follows: TGTGCCAGCAGCACTACAGGGGTAAAGAACAGTGAAGCTTTCTTT.